Shown below are 26 T cell receptor beta chains from a single sample sequenced in a study of T cell repertoires in cytomegalovirus infection. TCRdb re-called the reads with MiXCR, one entry per CDR3 protein. The sample carries approximately 990,000 distinct CDR3 sequences, roughly 31% recorded once. Antigens of these TCRs are unknown. This specimen consisted of cultured CD8+ T cells from PBMCs, obtained from culture after CMV antigen stimulation. The receptors shown here come from a human donor in good health (CMV status not recorded). Some clones in this sample may be carry-over from other donors' samples.

This clonotype was found many times. This chain joins TRBV12-5 and TRBJ2-2; D is possibly TRBD2 (5 bases). CDR3 length: 13 amino acids. Trimming cost V 7 bases and J 7 bases, with 13 bases left between them. Germline V gene data show CDR1 as LGHNT and CDR2 as FRNRAP. The CDR3 here is CASAEGPDGELFF. CDR3 in DNA: TGTGCTAGTGCCGAGGGCCCCGACGGGGAGCTGTTTTTT. The whole variable domain, remainder taken from reference TRBV12-5 and TRBJ2-2, is DARVTQTPRHKVTEMGQEVTMRCQPILGHNTVFWYRQTMMQGLELLAYFRNRAPLDDSGMPKDRFSAEMPDATLATLKIQPSEPRDSAVYFCASAEGPDGELFFGEGSRLTVL.

The chain recombines TRBV5-4 with TRBJ2-4; 10 bases match TRBD1. The V gene end was trimmed by 4 bases and the J gene end by 0 bases; junction bases not matched to a gene: 10. The CDR3 is 18 amino acids. CDR1 SGHNT and CDR2 YYREEE come from the germline V gene (reference sequence). CDR3 DNA: TGTGCCAGCAGCCATGCCGGGACAGGGGCTCTAGCCAAAAACATTCAGTACTTC. This sequence encodes CASSHAGTGALAKNIQYF. Combining the CDR3 with reference TRBV5-4 and TRBJ2-4 gives the whole variable domain ETGVTQSPTHLIKTRGQQVTLRCSSQSGHNTVSWYQQALGQGPQFIFQYYREEENGRGNFPPRFSGLQFPNYSSELNVNALELDDSALYLCASSHAGTGALAKNIQYFGAGTRLSVL.

The sample holds a few counts of this clonotype. The rearrangement joins TRBV7-6 to TRBJ2-1; D unresolved. V was clipped by 7 bases and J by 0 bases, with 7 bases between them. The CDR3 spans 13 residues. Germline-derived CDR1 and CDR2 are SGHVS and FNYEAQ. The CDR3 sequence: CASKLGSYNEQFF. Written as DNA, the CDR3 is TGTGCCAGCAAGCTGGGCTCCTACAATGAGCAGTTCTTC.

With regard to this clonotype: A read error is possible here, since a much larger clone lies one base away. This chain joins TRBV12-3 or TRBV12-4 and TRBJ1-1; TRBD1 matches at 7 bases. CDR3 size: 15 residues. In DNA, the CDR3 is TGTGGCAGCAGTTTAGGAGGGGGCGCGTACACTGAAGCTTTCTTT. Protein sequence: CGSSLGGGAYTEAFF.

CDR3: CASRSLGLTVGNTIYF. The DNA of the CDR3 is TGTGCCAGCAGGTCTCTCGGACTCACAGTTGGAAACACCATATATTTT. The genes are TRBV28 and TRBJ1-3; no definite D call. This CDR3 region has 16 residues. CDR1 and CDR2 (germline): MDHEN, SYDVKM. V lost 6 bases, J lost 3 bases, and 18 bases lay in between.

There are a few counts of this clonotype. CDR3 sequence (DNA): TGTGCCAGCAGTCCCTCCGGGCGAGAAGATTCACCCCTCCACTTT. As protein: CASSPSGREDSPLHF. The chain couples TRBV28 to TRBJ1-6; D gene unclear. CDR3 length: 15 amino acids. The germline CDR1 and CDR2 sequences are MDHEN and SYDVKM. V lost 5 bases, J lost 8 bases, and 16 bases lay in between. Using reference TRBV28 and TRBJ1-6 for the parts outside the CDR3, the full variable domain is DVKVTQSSRYLVKRTGEKVFLECVQDMDHENMFWYRQDPGLGLRLIYFSYDVKMKEKGDIPEGYSVSREKKERFSLILESASTNQTSMYLCASSPSGREDSPLHFGNGTRLTVT.

The chain uses TRBV10-3 and TRBJ2-3, with 12 nucleotides matching TRBD2. This CDR3 is 15 amino acids long. The germline CDR1 and CDR2 sequences are ENHRY and SYGVKD. J lost 6 bases, V lost 3 bases, and 4 bases had no gene match. In nucleotides, the CDR3 is TGTGCCATCAGTGAAGGGCTAGCGGGGGGGGATACGCAGTATTTT. Translating gives CAISEGLAGGDTQYF.

This clonotype was recorded at least ten times. One junction end disagrees with the germline gene, perhaps due to a read error. The chain is built from TRBV12-3 or TRBV12-4 and TRBJ2-1; unclear D gene. The CDR3 is made up of 13 amino acids. The CDR3, as DNA: TGTGCCAGCAGCTTAGCCTCGTATAATGAGCAGTTCTTC. Translated: CASSLASYNEQFF.

The chain employs TRBV7-9 and TRBJ2-1; the match to TRBD1 covers 8 bases. The ends lost 5 bases at V and 0 bases at J; junction bases unmatched: 6. Germline CDR1 SEHNR, CDR2 FQNEAQ (reference sequence). The CDR3 runs to 16 residues. The CDR3 bases are TGTGCCAGCAGCGACGGACAGGGAAGCTCCTACAATGAGCAGTTCTTC. Translated, it gives CASSDGQGSSYNEQFF.

CDR3 residues: CASSVNNYGYTF. The CDR3 nucleotides read TGTGCCAGCAGCGTAAATAACTATGGCTACACCTTC. This chain uses TRBV7-8 with TRBJ1-2; D remains unclear. The CDR3 runs to 12 residues. With 5 bases removed from V and 1 base from J, the gap between germline ends came to 5 bases. CDR1 and CDR2 from the germline V gene are SGHVS and FQNEAQ.

The chain employs TRBV12-3 or TRBV12-4 and TRBJ1-5; 7 nucleotides match TRBD1. This CDR3 comprises 15 residues. V was pared by 6 bases and J by 2 bases, with 7 bases of the junction left unmatched. The CDR3 region is CASSPEGARNQPQHF. DNA for the CDR3: TGTGCCAGCAGCCCCGAGGGGGCCCGCAATCAGCCCCAGCATTTT.

A few counts support this clonotype. V and J are TRBV9 and TRBJ2-5; D unresolved. This CDR3 has 14 amino acids. The germline V and J ends were trimmed by 0 bases and 1 base, with 7 bases remaining between them. Germline V gene data show CDR1 as SGDLS and CDR2 as YYNGEE. CDR3 sequence: CASSVDTLQETQYF. CDR3 bases: TGTGCCAGCAGCGTAGATACACTCCAAGAGACCCAGTACTTC.

The J gene is TRBJ2-1, the V gene TRBV9; possible D gene TRBD1, 6 bases. This CDR3 contains 15 residues. Germline lookup yields CDR1 SGDLS and CDR2 YYNGEE. Trimming removed 4 bases at V and 0 bases at J, with 11 bases between. DNA of the CDR3: TGTGCCAGCAGCTATGACAGGCGCTCCTACAATGAGCAGTTCTTC. Its translation is CASSYDRRSYNEQFF.

This clonotype was detected only a few times. This chain connects TRBV10-3 to TRBJ2-1; the match to TRBD1 covers 7 bases. The germline gives CDR1 ENHRY, CDR2 SYGVKD. The ends lost 2 bases at V and 10 bases at J; junction bases unmatched: 2. This CDR3 comprises 12 residues. The CDR3 bases are TGTGCCATCAGTGAGCGGGGACAGGAGCAGTTCTTC. Encoded protein: CAISERGQEQFF.

This clonotype appeared a few times. J is TRBJ2-7 and V is TRBV4-2; 12 bases are a match to TRBD2. CDR3 length: 16 residues. The junction had 4 bases not matched to a gene; V was cut back by 4 bases and J by 0 bases. The germline V gene has CDR1 LGHNA and CDR2 YNFKEQ. CDR3 loop: CASSLGLAGFSYEQYF. Here the CDR3 DNA reads TGTGCCAGCAGCCTAGGACTAGCGGGGTTCTCCTACGAGCAGTACTTC.

This clonotype has only a few counts. This chain links TRBV4-1 with TRBJ2-1; D is ambiguous. The ends were cut back, 3 bases at V and 5 bases at J, with 11 bases in the middle. This CDR3 has 14 residues. The V gene's germline CDR1 is MGHRA and CDR2 YSYEKL. The CDR3: CASSHAPRDNEQFF. As DNA, the CDR3 is TGCGCCAGCAGCCATGCACCTCGGGACAATGAGCAGTTCTTC.

Here the CDR3 reads CASSWGVYYEQYV. The CDR3 DNA is TGTGCCAGCAGTTGGGGGGTTTACTACGAGCAGTACGTC. This chain links TRBV6-2 or TRBV6-3 with TRBJ2-7; weak D call: TRBD2 (6 bases). Trimming shortened V by 4 bases and J by 3 bases, and 10 bases separated the two germline ends. The CDR3 totals 13 residues. Looked up from germline, CDR1 is MNHEY and CDR2 is SVGEGT.

The chain uses TRBV6-6 and TRBJ1-1; 7 positions agree with TRBD1. From germline, CDR1 is MNHNY and CDR2 SVGAGI (reference sequence). This CDR3 has 13 residues. This CDR3 is CAGKGRGKAEAFF. CDR3 nucleotides: TGTGCGGGGAAGGGCAGGGGGAAAGCTGAAGCTTTCTTT.

This clonotype was seen more than once but under ten times. This chain uses TRBV5-5 with TRBJ1-2; TRBD1 agrees at 11 bases. There are 15 residues in the CDR3. CDR1 and CDR2 (germline): SGHKS, YYEKEE (reference sequence). V was pared by 4 bases and J by 4 bases, with 6 bases of the junction left unmatched. CDR3 sequence: CASSPPGTGGYGYTF. CDR3 DNA sequence: TGTGCCAGCAGCCCCCCCGGGACAGGGGGCTATGGCTACACCTTC.

This clonotype has only one observation. A read error is possible here, since a much larger clone lies one base away. The chain recombines TRBV7-9 with TRBJ2-2; TRBD1 matches 11 bases. Germline V gene lookup returns CDR1 SEHNR and CDR2 FQNEAQ (reference sequence). The junction had 13 bases not matched to a gene; V was cut back by 8 bases and J by 5 bases. This CDR3 has 17 amino acids. This CDR3 reads CASGLRPGTGGTGELFF. CDR3 in DNA: TGTGCCAGCGGCCTCCGTCCCGGGACAGGGGGTACCGGGGAGCTGTTTTTT.

This clonotype was seen more than once but under ten times. The chain employs TRBV19 and TRBJ1-5, with D maybe TRBD1 (6 bases). Germline CDR1 reads LNHDA; CDR2 reads SQIVND (reference sequence). Trimming took off 7 bases at V and 3 bases at J, with 16 bases between the two ends. CDR3 length equals 15 residues. The CDR3 nucleotides read TGTGCCAGTAATCAGGGGCTTTCGATCAATCAGCCCCAGCATTTT. Its protein product is CASNQGLSINQPQHF.

The chain has TRBV9 and TRBJ2-4, with a tentative D call TRBD1 (6 bases). Looked up from germline, CDR1 is SGDLS and CDR2 is YYNGEE. V gave up 3 bases and J gave up 7 bases, with 14 bases separating them. CDR3 length equals 14 residues. CDR3: CASSAVPDSNIQYF. CDR3 DNA: TGTGCCAGCAGCGCAGTCCCGGACAGCAACATTCAGTACTTC.

This clonotype has more than one count but fewer than ten. This chain joins TRBV7-4 and TRBJ2-5, with TRBD1 matching 9 bases. Germline loops: CDR1 SGHVT, CDR2 SQSDAQ. V gave up 6 bases and J gave up 5 bases; unmatched junction bases: 7. This CDR3 region has 14 residues. As DNA, the CDR3 is TGTGCCAGCAGACCACAGGGGGCCGGGGAGACCCAGTACTTC. This gives the protein CASRPQGAGETQYF.

This clonotype was counted many times. The chain combines TRBV7-6 with TRBJ2-7, with TRBD1 identical over 11 bases. Trimming at V came to 5 bases and at J to 1 base, leaving 7 bases not matched to a gene. CDR3 size: 16 residues. Germline CDR1 is SGHVS and CDR2 is FNYEAQ. CDR3 in DNA: TGTGCCAGCAGCCCCACCGGGACAGGGGGATCCTACGAGCAGTACTTC. This translates into CASSPTGTGGSYEQYF.

A few counts support this clonotype. The chain employs TRBV7-2 and TRBJ2-1; maybe TRBD2 (5 bases). The V and J ends lost 2 bases and 4 bases respectively, with 12 bases between them. The germline gives CDR1 SGHTA, CDR2 FQGNSA. There are 15 residues in the CDR3. The CDR3 nucleotides are TGTGCCAGCAGCTTACTCGCGGGTACTTACAATGAGCAGTTCTTC. The encoded protein is CASSLLAGTYNEQFF.

Here the CDR3 reads CAAHEDTGELFF. Here the CDR3 DNA reads TGTGCCGCTCACGAGGATACCGGGGAGCTGTTTTTT. The gene calls are TRBV10-3 and TRBJ2-2; D is unresolved. The CDR3 spans 12 residues. Trimming left V 11 bases short and J 5 bases short, with 12 bases between. CDR1 and CDR2 from the germline V gene are ENHRY and SYGVKD.